These 29 T cell receptor beta chains came from one sample sequenced in a study of blood T cell repertoires in COVID-19. Measured with immunoSEQ multiplex PCR; TCRdb has only the in-frame clones, and not every one. In the table there are 200,000 to 300,000 clones, approximately 90% of which are singletons. The sequencing sample was made of PBMCs or T cells enriched from blood (not recorded which). These receptors originate from a man in his forties who had recovered from COVID-19.

V and J are TRBV5-4 and TRBJ1-1; D remains ambiguous. Looked up from germline, CDR1 is SGHNT and CDR2 is YYREEE (reference sequence). Trimming took 4 bases from V and 2 from J, leaving 9 bases between them. This CDR3 spans 13 amino acids. CDR3 DNA: TGTGCCAGCAGCCGGGATGAAAACACTGAAGCTTTCTTT. This sequence encodes CASSRDENTEAFF.

This clone occurred once. The V call is TRBV6-1, the J call TRBJ1-3, with D possibly being TRBD1 (5 bases). Trimming removed 2 bases at V and 0 bases at J, with 14 bases between. Germline V gene lookup returns CDR1 MNHNS and CDR2 SASEGT. The CDR3 is made up of 17 amino acids. The CDR3 nucleotides are TGTGCCAGCAGTGAAACTCTGACAGTCACCTCTGGAAACACCATATATTTT. This encodes CASSETLTVTSGNTIYF.

The chain carries TRBV7-9 and TRBJ1-5, with D possibly TRBD1 on 6 matching bases. Germline V gene sequence: CDR1 SEHNR, CDR2 FQNEAQ (reference sequence). This CDR3 comprises 12 residues. V lost 8 bases and J 5 bases, leaving 10 bases between the germline ends. The CDR3 DNA follows: TGTGCCAGCGGGACACCGGATCAGCCCCAGCATTTT. Residues: CASGTPDQPQHF.

Note on this clone: Other DNA sequences in this specimen translate into the identical CDR3. The chain carries TRBV6-5 and TRBJ1-1; D uncertain. CDR1 and CDR2 (germline): MNHEY, SVGAGI. V was shortened by 3 bases and J by 11 bases, with 10 bases between the two germline ends. The CDR3 length is 11 residues. CDR3 sequence: CASSYSGGAFF. In DNA form, the CDR3 reads TGTGCCAGCAGTTATAGCGGAGGGGCTTTCTTT.

V and J are TRBV19 and TRBJ2-1; possibly TRBD1 for D (5 bases). There are 13 residues in the CDR3. CDR1 is LNHDA and CDR2 is SQIVND in the germline V gene (reference sequence). V lost 4 bases, J lost 1 base, and 5 bases lay in between. The chain's CDR3 is CASSTGSYNEQFF. Written as DNA, the CDR3 is TGTGCCAGTAGTACAGGGTCCTACAATGAGCAGTTCTTC.

This chain uses TRBV3-1 (or the pseudogene TRBV3-2) with TRBJ1-5; D gene ambiguous. V lost 2 bases to trimming and J lost 1 base, with 9 bases between them. Looked up from germline, CDR1 is LGHDT and CDR2 is YNNKEL (reference sequence). CDR3 length: 15 amino acids. CDR3 sequence reads: CASSQSKESNQPQHF. CDR3 bases: TGTGCCAGCAGCCAAAGTAAAGAGAGCAATCAGCCCCAGCATTTT.

The V and J genes are TRBV12-3 or TRBV12-4 and TRBJ1-5; the D gene is possibly TRBD1 (5 bases). Trimming stripped 5 bases from V and 3 bases from J, with 8 bases between. The CDR3 has 13 residues. Here the CDR3 reads CASSRQYNQPQHF. The CDR3, as DNA: TGTGCCAGCAGTCGACAGTACAATCAGCCCCAGCATTTT.

The gene calls are TRBV3-1 (or the pseudogene TRBV3-2) and TRBJ1-5, with 7 nucleotides matching TRBD1. Germline values: CDR1 LGHDT, CDR2 YNNKEL (reference sequence). The length of the CDR3 is 16 residues. V gave up 0 bases and J gave up 6 bases; unmatched junction bases: 8. CDR3 bases: TGTGCCAGCAGCCAAGAGGCAGGGGGTGGGATTCAGCCCCAGCATTTT. The encoded protein is CASSQEAGGGIQPQHF.

The chain carries TRBV2 and TRBJ2-5; 10 bases align to TRBD2. The CDR3 contains 15 residues. V shed 6 bases and J 5 bases; nucleotides not matched to a gene: 9. Germline V gives CDR1 SNHLY, CDR2 FYNNEI. For the CDR3, the DNA is TGTGCCAGCAGCGCCATTAGCGGGGGGCAGGAGACCCAGTACTTC. Its protein is CASSAISGGQETQYF.

This sequence joins TRBV3-1 (or the pseudogene TRBV3-2) and TRBJ1-2; D is possibly TRBD1 (6 bases). Germline loops: CDR1 LGHDT, CDR2 YNNKEL (reference sequence). The CDR3 loop spans 13 amino acids. V was trimmed by 4 bases and J by 8 bases, leaving 14 bases between them. The DNA for the CDR3 is TGTGCCAGCAGCCCTGGGGTAGACAGGGGCTACACCTTC. Its protein is CASSPGVDRGYTF.

This sequence joins TRBV6-6 and TRBJ1-2, with TRBD1 identical over 7 bases. The CDR3 loop spans 13 amino acids. The V gene's germline CDR1 is MNHNY and CDR2 SVGAGI (reference sequence). V lost 2 bases to trimming and J lost 7 bases; unmatched junction nucleotides: 4. CDR3 nucleotide sequence: TGTGCCAGCAGTTACCAGACAGGGATTGGCTACACCTTC. It yields the protein CASSYQTGIGYTF.

The chain is built from TRBV7-9 and TRBJ1-1; possible D gene TRBD1, 6 bases. Germline assignment: CDR1 SEHNR and CDR2 FQNEAQ (reference sequence). The CDR3 extends over 15 amino acids. Trimming removed 1 base from V and 1 base from J, with 10 bases in between. CDR3 in amino acids: CASSLEDRENTEAFF. CDR3 DNA: TGTGCCAGCAGCTTAGAGGACAGAGAGAACACTGAAGCTTTCTTT.

This sequence joins TRBV21-1 and TRBJ2-3; the table calls TRBD1, which could not be checked here. TRBV21-1 is assigned pseudogene status. The CDR3 spans 20 residues. DNA for the CDR3: TGTGCCAGCAGCCAGGGGTGGTACAGGCAAGACACAAAAAGCACAGATACGCAGTATTTT. Its translation: CASSQGWYRQDTKSTDTQYF.

This clone has just a few counts. The chain joins TRBV6-5 to TRBJ1-6, with 7 bases matching TRBD1. Trimming at V came to 8 bases and at J to 3 bases, leaving 4 bases not matched to a gene. Germline loops: CDR1 MNHEY, CDR2 SVGAGI. The length of the CDR3 is 14 residues. CDR3 protein: CASAGDSYNSPLHF. The CDR3 coding sequence is TGTGCCAGCGCCGGGGACAGCTATAATTCACCCCTCCACTTT.

The V and J genes are TRBV3-1 (or the pseudogene TRBV3-2) and TRBJ2-3, with D perhaps matching TRBD1 (5 bases). Trimming removed 1 base at V and 2 bases at J, with 13 bases between. Germline V CDR1 and CDR2: LGHDT, YNNKEL (reference sequence). The CDR3 totals 16 residues. CDR3 coding DNA: TGTGCCAGCAGCCAAGGGCTAGGGGCCTACACAGATACGCAGTATTTT. Its translation: CASSQGLGAYTDTQYF.

The CDR3 region has the DNA TGCGCCAGCAGCTTGGCCGGGACAGGGTACGGTCTCGGACCAAATTCACCCCTCCACTTT. Translated, it gives CASSLAGTGYGLGPNSPLHF. The chain recombines TRBV5-1 with TRBJ1-6; 9 positions agree with TRBD1. With 0 bases clipped from V and 7 bases from J, the junction kept 17 bases outside the gene matches. Looked up from germline, CDR1 is SGHRS and CDR2 is YFSETQ. This CDR3 is built from 20 residues.

The chain has TRBV30 and TRBJ2-3; 8 nucleotides agree with TRBD2. V was clipped by 0 bases and J by 5 bases; unmatched bases: 4. The germline CDR1 and CDR2 sequences are GTSNPN and SVGIG (reference sequence). This CDR3 has 14 amino acids. As DNA, the CDR3 is TGTGCCTGGAGTGTTAGCGGGGCTGAAGATACGCAGTATTTT. This translates into CAWSVSGAEDTQYF.

V usage is TRBV20-1 and J usage is TRBJ1-2, with no clear D. The germline V gene encodes CDR1 DFQATT and CDR2 SNEGSKA (reference sequence). The germline V and J ends were trimmed by 3 bases and 2 bases, with 7 bases remaining between them. The CDR3 runs to 12 residues. The CDR3 DNA reads as TGCAGTGCTAGTGTACAGAACTATGGCTACACCTTC. Its translation: CSASVQNYGYTF.

V and J are TRBV7-8 and TRBJ2-2; 10 nucleotides align to TRBD2. V was pared by 1 base and J by 5 bases, with 10 bases of the junction left unmatched. Per the germline V gene, CDR1 is SGHVS and CDR2 is FQNEAQ. This CDR3 spans 18 amino acids. The CDR3, as DNA: TGTGCCAGCAGCTTAGTACGCCCGGGACTAGCGCTTACCGGGGAGCTGTTTTTT. Encoded protein: CASSLVRPGLALTGELFF.

The V and J genes are TRBV9 and TRBJ1-1, with unresolved D. There are 15 residues in the CDR3. V dropped 10 bases and J dropped 3 bases, with 22 bases sitting between them. Looked up from germline, CDR1 is SGDLS and CDR2 is YYNGEE. CDR3 sequence (DNA): TGTGCCCACAGCATCCCTGGGAGTTCCTACACTGAAGCTTTCTTT. Its translation: CAHSIPGSSYTEAFF.

The rearrangement links TRBV3-1 (or the pseudogene TRBV3-2) to TRBJ1-2, with D unclear. This CDR3 has 12 residues. V shed 0 bases and J shed 5 bases, with 4 bases lying between them. Germline CDR1 reads LGHDT; CDR2 reads YNNKEL (reference sequence). The CDR3 is CASSQEEYGYTF. CDR3 coding DNA: TGTGCCAGCAGCCAAGAGGAGTATGGCTACACCTTC.

This chain uses TRBV6-5 with TRBJ1-3; 7 bases map to TRBD1. Germline values: CDR1 MNHEY, CDR2 SVGAGI. The length of the CDR3 is 16 residues. With V trimmed by 0 bases and J by 0 bases, 2 bases remained unmatched. CDR3: CASSYSAGGSGNTIYF. In nucleotides, the CDR3 is TGTGCCAGCAGTTACTCGGCAGGGGGCTCTGGAAACACCATATATTTT.

The gene calls are TRBV19 and TRBJ1-2; 7 nucleotides line up with TRBD1. J gave up 4 bases and V 7 bases, and 9 bases lay outside the gene matches. CDR1 and CDR2 (germline): LNHDA, SQIVND (reference sequence). The CDR3 has 14 amino acids. In nucleotides, the CDR3 is TGTGCCAGTAAACAGGGGAACGGAGGCTATGGCTACACCTTC. It codes for CASKQGNGGYGYTF.

The chain couples TRBV5-6 to TRBJ1-6, with 8 bases lining up with TRBD1. There are 15 residues in the CDR3. V was clipped by 4 bases and J by 3 bases; unmatched bases: 3. Germline V lookup: CDR1 SGHDT, CDR2 YYEEEE. In DNA form, the CDR3 reads TGTGCCAGCAGCCCGACAGGGGACTATAATTCACCCCTCCACTTT. Protein: CASSPTGDYNSPLHF.

The J gene is TRBJ2-3, the V gene TRBV20-1; D is ambiguous. This CDR3 is 11 amino acids long. Trimming removed 5 bases at V and 7 bases at J, with 10 bases between. Germline CDR1 is DFQATT and CDR2 is SNEGSKA (reference sequence). The CDR3 region is CSAPWANTQYF. CDR3 nucleotides: TGCAGTGCTCCCTGGGCAAATACGCAGTATTTT.

This clone was observed a few times. The chain is built from TRBV7-2 and TRBJ1-1; D unclear. The CDR3 extends over 14 amino acids. Trimming took off 5 bases at V and 1 base at J, with 11 bases between the two ends. The germline gives CDR1 SGHTA, CDR2 FQGNSA. CDR3 in DNA: TGTGCCAGCAGCCTCCGACTAGGGAACACTGAAGCTTTCTTT. Protein product: CASSLRLGNTEAFF.

Details on this clone: This CDR3 is also generated by other DNA sequences in the sample. The CDR3 DNA reads TGTGCCAGCAGTTCCCCGGGACAGGGGGCCTACGAGCAGTACTTC. Its protein product is CASSSPGQGAYEQYF. The chain links TRBV28 to TRBJ2-7, with 11 bases fitting TRBD1. In germline, CDR1 is MDHEN, CDR2 SYDVKM. CDR3 length: 15 residues. Trimming at V came to 4 bases and at J to 2 bases, leaving 4 bases not matched to a gene.

The count of this clone is one. This sequence joins TRBV7-8 and TRBJ1-2, with 9 bases identical to TRBD1. The CDR3 has 15 amino acids. Looked up from germline, CDR1 is SGHVS and CDR2 is FQNEAQ. V shed 1 base, J shed 7 bases, and the junction held 7 bases outside the gene matches. The CDR3 sequence: CASSLEVTGGRGYTF. CDR3 sequence (DNA): TGTGCCAGCAGCTTAGAAGTGACAGGGGGACGTGGCTACACCTTC.

This clone was recorded once. This chain uses TRBV27 with TRBJ1-1; no clear D gene. Trimming stripped 6 bases from V and 7 bases from J, with 12 bases between. The CDR3 consists of 12 residues. Per the germline V gene, CDR1 is MNHEY and CDR2 is SMNVEV (reference sequence). CDR3 region: CASSPRVGEAFF. DNA for the CDR3: TGTGCCAGCAGCCCCCGGGTGGGTGAAGCTTTCTTT.